This T cell receptor beta chain is from a study of regulatory T cells in long-lasting Graves disease (dated by TCRdb to the early 2020s). General notes on the study: Antithyroid drugs had been taken for less than 3 months by newly diagnosed Graves' disease patients. Persistent Graves' disease patients were compared with newly diagnosed Graves' disease patients by peripheral blood TCR sequencing and RNA sequencing. The study was conducted in China and was registered as a clinical trial. A total of 33 samples underwent TCR sequencing: about 13 from persistent and some 20 from newly diagnosed Graves' disease patients.

Overall results and qualifications from the work: Lower TCR Shannon entropy and fewer highly expanded clones were observed in persistent Graves' disease patients than in newly diagnosed patients, which suggested clonal expansion. Peripheral blood alone was examined, since thyroid tissue, which constituted the primary lesion, could not be accessed. Sequencing and analysis were limited to the TCR beta chain. Persistent disease showed preferential use of TRBV28, TRBJ1-2 and TRBJ2-5, whereas newly diagnosed disease favored TRBV20-1 and TRBJ2-1. The authors noted that the small sample size was a limitation that may lower accuracy. Patients with persistent disease shared more public clonotypes (approximately 2,500) than newly diagnosed patients did (approximately 990).

As concerns this clonotype: Its antigen is still unknown. Base qualities are not provided; no much larger clone lies one nucleotide away.

The time point label here, explained by the study, means: newly diagnosed GD, antithyroid drugs for less than 3 months. RNA was extracted from PBMCs in TRIzol for both TCR sequencing and RNA sequencing. The diagnosis of Graves' disease was made according to American Thyroid Association guidelines. Recruitment of patients was carried out at an endocrinology department in Xi'an, China. Each patient gave approximately 9.7 milliliters of peripheral blood, collected in an EDTA anticoagulant tube. Ficoll Paque Plus density gradient separation was used to isolate PBMCs, and no further T cell sorting was done. An Agilent 2100 Bioanalyzer and agarose gel were used to check RNA quality, while a NanoDrop 2000 measured RNA concentration. Libraries were built with multiplex PCR. The data were produced on an Illumina HiSeq 4000. iRepertoire HTBI primers and Arm-PCR amplification of CDR3 regions were used to construct TCR beta libraries. Before sequencing, the PCR products went through gel purification. The study's processing was this. Gene usage analysis of CDR3 amino acid clonotypes relied on the roughly 67 TRBV and 14 TRBJ segments identified across samples. COPE and FqMerger were used to merge the filtered high-quality paired reads into contigs. BLAST was used to align contigs to IMGT TRBV, TRBD and TRBJ reference genes, with CDR3 defined following IMGT. Any clonotype with a frequency above 0.1% was classified as a highly expanded clone. Repertoire diversity was measured by Shannon entropy, and V-J evenness by the Gini coefficient. A clonotype was considered public if more than one individual shared it. TCRdb cleaned the public reads at Q25 with fastp, built clones with MiXCR and kept in-frame beta chains. Every CDR3 protein is listed once, alongside the most common genes and DNA of its rows. The V and J calls, along with clone size, are taken from TCRdb and not from the paper's own processing. Recorded for this sample are about 370,000 distinct CDR3 sequences; 15% to 19% of them occurred a single time. The ten largest make up 22% of the sample.

The germline V gene gives CDR1 as MNHNS and CDR2 as SASEGT. At the junction V is shortened by 7 bases and J by 3 bases, with 14 bases in between. Inclusive of the bounding cysteine and phenylalanine, the CDR3 is 14 residues long. Here the CDR3 DNA is all that survives: 42 bases in frame from base 1. The specimen was peripheral blood mononuclear cells (PBMCs), collected at new diagnosis, from a patient treated with antithyroid drugs. Rearrangement joined TRBV6-1 to TRBJ2-3; TRBD1 is a weak D gene call, 6 bases matching. This clonotype originated in a female donor with Graves disease. CDR3 sequence: CASKIQGWTDTQYF. DNA sequence: TGTGCCAGCAAAATACAGGGCTGGACAGATACGCAGTATTTT.